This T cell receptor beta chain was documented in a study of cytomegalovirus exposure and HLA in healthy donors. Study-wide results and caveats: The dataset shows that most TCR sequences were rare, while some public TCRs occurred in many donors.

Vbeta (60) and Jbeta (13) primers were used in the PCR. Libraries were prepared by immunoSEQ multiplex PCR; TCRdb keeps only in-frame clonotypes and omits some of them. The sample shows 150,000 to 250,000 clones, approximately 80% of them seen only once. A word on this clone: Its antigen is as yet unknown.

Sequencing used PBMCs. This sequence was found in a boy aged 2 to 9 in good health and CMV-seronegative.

The CDR3 is CASSTSGTLSEQYF. The CDR3 DNA sequence: TGTGCCAGCAGCACATCCGGGACTCTAAGCGAGCAGTACTTC. This sequence joins TRBV7-9 and TRBJ2-7; TRBD2 might be the D (6 bases). Trimming cost V 5 bases and J 6 bases, with 17 bases left between them. Germline V gene sequence: CDR1 SEHNR, CDR2 FQNEAQ (reference sequence). CDR3 size: 14 residues.